This entry lists 28 T cell receptor beta chains sequenced from one sample in a study of T cell responses to AZD1222 COVID-19 vaccine (dated by TCRdb to the early 2020s). The protocol used for the library was the immunoSEQ multiplex PCR assay. TCRdb retrieved this table from immuneACCESS and kept in-frame rearrangements only. Not all clones are present; in checked studies, unresolved V genes account for under half, and no reason is known for the remainder. The sample table holds over 95,000 clones, of which roughly 92% were seen once. Clones ranked in the top ten supply roughly 4.7% of the sample. The time point label on this specimen signifies: baseline before first vaccination. This material consisted of peripheral blood, taken on day 0 of AZD1222 vaccination. The origin of the receptors is an adult in good health.

The chain has TRBV20-1 and TRBJ1-6; 7 bases agree with TRBD1. This CDR3 has 15 residues. J gave up 3 bases and V 3 bases, and 5 bases lay outside the gene matches. Per the germline V gene, CDR1 is DFQATT and CDR2 is SNEGSKA (reference sequence). CDR3 sequence: CSASISGGYNSPLHF. The DNA for the CDR3 is TGCAGTGCTAGTATTTCAGGGGGCTATAATTCACCCCTCCACTTT.

The chain recombines TRBV5-5 with TRBJ1-5; TRBD1 matches at 7 bases. The V segment lost 4 bases and the J segment 3 bases; nucleotides outside the gene matches: 4. Germline CDR1 reads SGHKS; CDR2 reads YYEKEE (reference sequence). There are 14 residues in the CDR3. CDR3 coding DNA: TGTGCCAGCAGCGAGGGGACAGCCAATCAGCCCCAGCATTTT. Its protein product is CASSEGTANQPQHF. Full variable domain (remainder filled in from reference TRBV5-5 and TRBJ1-5): DAGVTQSPTHLIKTRGQQVTLRCSPISGHKSVSWYQQVLGQGPQFIFQYYEKEERGRGNFPDRFSARQFPNYSSELNVNALLLGDSALYLCASSEGTANQPQHFGDGTRLSIL.

J is TRBJ1-2 and V is TRBV28; 8 positions match TRBD1. This CDR3 is built from 16 residues. Germline V gene data show CDR1 as MDHEN and CDR2 as SYDVKM. J lost 2 bases, V lost 7 bases, and 12 bases had no gene match. DNA of the CDR3: TGTGCCAGCAAACAAAGTAACAGGGGGGTCAACTATGGCTACACCTTC. Amino acids: CASKQSNRGVNYGYTF.

The chain joins TRBV5-1 to TRBJ2-5, with D possibly being TRBD2 (6 bases). CDR3 length: 14 residues. Trimming stripped 3 bases from V and 4 bases from J, with 13 bases between. The germline V gene encodes CDR1 SGHRS and CDR2 YFSETQ. The CDR3 protein is CASSSRDSPETQYF. The CDR3 coding sequence is TGCGCCAGCAGCTCCCGGGACTCTCCAGAGACCCAGTACTTC.

CDR3 region: CASSSRTGLNNEQFF. The CDR3 coding sequence is TGTGCCAGCAGTTCGAGGACAGGGCTCAACAATGAGCAGTTCTTC. This chain connects TRBV27 to TRBJ2-1; 8 bases are a match to TRBD1. V was clipped by 4 bases and J by 5 bases; unmatched bases: 7. Per germline, CDR1 MNHEY and CDR2 SMNVEV (reference sequence). The CDR3 contains 15 residues.

The rearrangement uses TRBV19 and TRBJ1-5; no definite D call. The CDR3 loop spans 15 amino acids. Deletions cut 6 bases from V and 0 bases from J, with 12 bases between. The germline V gene has CDR1 LNHDA and CDR2 SQIVND (reference sequence). CDR3 coding DNA: TGTGCCAGTAGGAGGGATGGCGTTAGCAATCAGCCCCAGCATTTT. Its translation: CASRRDGVSNQPQHF.

The V and J genes are TRBV6-5 and TRBJ1-2; 7 bases are a match to TRBD1. This CDR3 contains 13 residues. V dropped 5 bases and J dropped 4; count of bases not matched to a gene: 4. Per the germline V gene, CDR1 is MNHEY and CDR2 is SVGAGI. The CDR3 sequence: CASSIGTAYGYTF. As DNA, the CDR3 is TGTGCCAGCAGTATCGGGACAGCCTATGGCTACACCTTC.

The chain is built from TRBV2 and TRBJ2-4, with TRBD1 matching 8 bases. The CDR3 totals 16 residues. The junction had 13 bases not matched to a gene; V was cut back by 3 bases and J by 9 bases. Per germline, CDR1 SNHLY and CDR2 FYNNEI. The CDR3 DNA sequence: TGTGCCAGCAGTGACGCTGGGACAGGAGCCCTAACCATTCAGTACTTC. Its protein product is CASSDAGTGALTIQYF. The whole variable domain, filled in from reference TRBV2 and TRBJ2-4, reads EPEVTQTPSHQVTQMGQEVILRCVPISNHLYFYWYRQILGQKVEFLVSFYNNEISEKSEIFDDQFSVERPDGSNFTLKIRSTKLEDSAMYFCASSDAGTGALTIQYFGAGTRLSVL.

The chain employs TRBV10-3 and TRBJ1-1; D gene uncertain. The CDR3 runs to 15 residues. V lost 2 bases and J lost 3, with 13 bases in between. Germline V gene data show CDR1 as ENHRY and CDR2 as SYGVKD. DNA of the CDR3: TGTGCCATCAGTGAGCGGTCTCTAATGGACACTGAAGCTTTCTTT. Protein product: CAISERSLMDTEAFF.

This chain uses TRBV9 with TRBJ1-1; weak D call: TRBD1 (5 bases). In germline, CDR1 is SGDLS, CDR2 YYNGEE. The CDR3 runs 15 residues. V was cut by 0 bases and J by 1 base, with 10 bases left in between. The CDR3 DNA sequence: TGTGCCAGCAGCGTAGATCGGGGGAGGAACACTGAAGCTTTCTTT. This translates into CASSVDRGRNTEAFF.

The CDR3 region has the DNA TGTGCCTGGAGTGTTGGGGGAACGAGCTCTGGGGCCAACGTCCTGACTTTC. This encodes CAWSVGGTSSGANVLTF. This chain links TRBV30 with TRBJ2-6, with D possibly called TRBD1 or TRBD2 (5 bases each). The V gene's germline CDR1 is GTSNPN and CDR2 SVGIG (reference sequence). The CDR3 consists of 17 residues. Between the trimmed V and J ends, which lost 0 bases and 0 bases, there was a span of 12 bases.

CDR3 DNA: TGTGCCAGCAGCCCAGAGGCTAGCGGGGCCTACGAGCAGTACTTC. Translating gives CASSPEASGAYEQYF. The chain is built from TRBV11-3 and TRBJ2-7; 9 bases align to TRBD2. Germline lookup yields CDR1 SGHNT and CDR2 YENEEA. Trimming took 5 bases from V and 2 from J; bases not matched to a gene: 7. The CDR3 extends over 15 amino acids. Complete variable domain (other parts from reference TRBV11-3 and TRBJ2-7): EAGVVQSPRYKIIEKKQPVAFWCNPISGHNTLYWYLQNLGQGPELLIRYENEEAVDDSQLPKDRFSAERLKGVDSTLKIQPAELGDSAVYLCASSPEASGAYEQYFGPGTRLTVT.

This chain connects TRBV28 to TRBJ1-2; TRBD1 aligns across 9 bases. The trim removed 3 bases at V and 3 bases at J, leaving 5 bases unmatched. The CDR3 is 15 amino acids. From germline, CDR1 is MDHEN and CDR2 SYDVKM. CDR3 in DNA: TGTGCCAGCAGTTTCGGGGACAGGGTTTACTATGGCTACACCTTC. Its translation is CASSFGDRVYYGYTF.

This clone was recorded once. The gene calls are TRBV21-1 and TRBJ2-7. TRBV21-1 is listed as a pseudogene. This CDR3 is 11 amino acids long. DNA of the CDR3: TGTGCACTATTAGGGCCGGGCGAGCAGTACTTC. Its protein product is CALLGPGEQYF.

This clone showed up just once. V and J are TRBV19 and TRBJ1-2; TRBD1 might be the D (5 bases). Deletions cut 2 bases from V and 2 bases from J, with 12 bases between. CDR1 is LNHDA and CDR2 is SQIVND in the germline V gene (reference sequence). The CDR3 length is 15 residues. The CDR3 sequence is CASSISTGPNYGYTF. The CDR3 region has the DNA TGTGCCAGTAGTATATCTACAGGACCCAACTATGGCTACACCTTC.

This chain links TRBV5-1 with TRBJ1-1; D gene unclear. The CDR3 is made up of 15 amino acids. V gave up 1 base and J gave up 6 bases, with 16 bases separating them. Germline CDR1 reads SGHRS; CDR2 reads YFSETQ. The CDR3 loop is CASSLTRAGDPEAFF. In nucleotides, the CDR3 is TGCGCCAGCAGCTTGACCCGGGCGGGCGACCCTGAAGCTTTCTTT.

The genes are TRBV7-6 and TRBJ1-1; D remains unclear. V was cut by 0 bases and J by 5 bases, with 13 bases left in between. The CDR3 consists of 15 residues. Germline V gene lookup returns CDR1 SGHVS and CDR2 FNYEAQ. This chain's CDR3 is CASSLASHPGTEAFF. The DNA for the CDR3 is TGTGCCAGCAGCTTAGCGTCCCATCCTGGAACTGAAGCTTTCTTT.

This rearrangement joins TRBV3-1 (or the pseudogene TRBV3-2) to TRBJ1-6, with D possibly being TRBD1 (6 bases). This CDR3 has 18 residues. V lost 0 bases and J 2 bases, leaving 14 bases between the germline ends. CDR1 is LGHDT and CDR2 is YNNKEL in the germline V gene (reference sequence). CDR3 in amino acids: CASSQDRGGPPYNSPLHF. CDR3 sequence (DNA): TGTGCCAGCAGCCAAGATAGGGGGGGTCCCCCCTATAATTCACCCCTCCACTTT.

The rearrangement links TRBV7-2 to TRBJ2-1, with D maybe TRBD2 (7 bases). There are 15 residues in the CDR3. V was cut by 4 bases and J by 1 base, with 11 bases left in between. CDR1 is SGHTA and CDR2 is FQGNSA in the germline V gene. The CDR3 DNA is TGTGCCAGCAGCTCCGGGGGGCCTTCCTACAATGAGCAGTTCTTC. Its protein is CASSSGGPSYNEQFF. Using reference TRBV7-2 and TRBJ2-1 for the parts outside the CDR3, the full variable domain is GAGVSQSPSNKVTEKGKDVELRCDPISGHTALYWYRQSLGQGLEFLIYFQGNSAPDKSGLPSDRFSAERTGGSVSTLTIQRTQQEDSAVYLCASSSGGPSYNEQFFGPGTRLTVL.

This CDR3 reads CASSISSGNTIYF. The CDR3 DNA reads TGTGCCAGCAGCATATCATCTGGAAACACCATATATTTT. The V gene is TRBV5-6, the J gene TRBJ1-3, with unresolved D. The CDR3 sequence is 13 residues long. The germline V and J ends were trimmed by 4 bases and 1 base, with 6 bases remaining between them. Germline V CDR1 and CDR2: SGHDT, YYEEEE.

The rearrangement links TRBV20-1 to TRBJ1-5; maybe TRBD1 (5 bases). Germline CDR1 DFQATT, CDR2 SNEGSKA (reference sequence). Trimming took off 3 bases at V and 3 bases at J, with 9 bases between the two ends. The CDR3 consists of 13 residues. The CDR3: CSASLGDNQPQHF. The CDR3 nucleotides read TGCAGTGCTAGTTTGGGGGACAATCAGCCCCAGCATTTT.

J is TRBJ2-2 and V is TRBV5-6, with D tentatively TRBD2 (6 bases). The CDR3 runs to 16 residues. Deletions cut 2 bases from V and 7 bases from J, with 18 bases between. CDR1 is SGHDT, CDR2 YYEEEE, per germline. The CDR3 nucleotides are TGTGCCAGCAGCTTCGGTTCCGGGGGTGGCGGCGGGGAGCTGTTTTTT. It is translated as CASSFGSGGGGGELFF.

The chain has TRBV7-3 and TRBJ1-2, with 12 nucleotides matching TRBD1. CDR1 is SGHTA and CDR2 is FQGTGA in the germline V gene. The CDR3 has 18 amino acids. J lost 7 bases, V lost 5 bases, and 17 bases had no gene match. The DNA of the CDR3 is TGTGCCAGCAGCCCAGCCGGAGGGACAGGGGGCAGGCTAGGTGGCTACACCTTC. Protein product: CASSPAGGTGGRLGGYTF.

CDR3 residues: CATSFWGNEQFF. In nucleotides, the CDR3 is TGTGCCACCAGTTTTTGGGGGAATGAGCAGTTCTTC. The chain recombines TRBV24-1 with TRBJ2-1; perhaps D is TRBD1 or TRBD2 (5 bases each). Trimming removed 6 bases from V and 7 bases from J, with 9 bases in between. This CDR3 is 12 amino acids long. Germline CDR1 is KGHDR and CDR2 is SFDVKD.

This rearrangement joins TRBV27 to TRBJ2-7; 10 positions agree with TRBD1. J lost 5 bases, V lost 6 bases, and 7 bases had no gene match. Germline V gives CDR1 MNHEY, CDR2 SMNVEV (reference sequence). CDR3 length: 14 amino acids. The CDR3 DNA sequence: TGTGCCAGCAGGGTCGGACAGGGGGGCGACGAGCAGTACTTC. Translating gives CASRVGQGGDEQYF.

The rearrangement links TRBV5-1 to TRBJ1-2; TRBD1 matches at 7 bases. V dropped 0 bases and J dropped 5; count of bases not matched to a gene: 10. Germline CDR1 reads SGHRS; CDR2 reads YFSETQ. The CDR3 has 16 residues. The CDR3 DNA reads as TGCGCCAGCAGCTTGGAATTTGGGGACAGTGGGTATGGCTACACCTTC. Its protein is CASSLEFGDSGYGYTF.

This chain's CDR3 is CASSLRTAEKLFF. The DNA for the CDR3 is TGCGCCAGCAGCTTGAGGACAGCTGAAAAACTGTTTTTT. The chain has TRBV5-1 and TRBJ1-4, with a weak D call TRBD1 (6 bases). V lost 1 base and J lost 7, with 8 bases in between. There are 13 residues in the CDR3. Germline V lookup: CDR1 SGHRS, CDR2 YFSETQ.

The chain is built from TRBV7-2 and TRBJ1-6; D gene uncertain. Germline CDR1 SGHTA, CDR2 FQGNSA. Trimming removed 1 base from V and 7 bases from J, with 11 bases in between. This CDR3 region has 15 residues. The DNA for the CDR3 is TGTGCCAGCAGCTTAGTCGAGACGGGAAATTCACCCCTCCACTTT. It encodes CASSLVETGNSPLHF.